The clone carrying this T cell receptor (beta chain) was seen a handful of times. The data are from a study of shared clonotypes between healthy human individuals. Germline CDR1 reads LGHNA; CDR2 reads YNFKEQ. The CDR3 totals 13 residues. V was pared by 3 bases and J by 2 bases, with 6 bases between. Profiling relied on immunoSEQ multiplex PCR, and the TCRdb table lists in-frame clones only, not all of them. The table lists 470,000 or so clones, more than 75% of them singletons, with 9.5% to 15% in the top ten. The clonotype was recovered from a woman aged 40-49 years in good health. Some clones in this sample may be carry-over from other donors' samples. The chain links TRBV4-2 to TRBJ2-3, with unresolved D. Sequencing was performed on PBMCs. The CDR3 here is CASSQTYTDTQYF. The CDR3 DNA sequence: TGTGCCAGCAGCCAGACTTACACAGATACGCAGTATTTT.